This passage covers 14 T cell receptor beta chains from one sample sequenced in a study of T cells expressing NK-cell markers. TCRdb re-called the 5' RACE reads and catalogs CDR3 proteins one per entry, DNA excluded. This sample contains approximately 440,000 distinct CDR3 sequences. Sequencing used blood T cells: a sorted CD56 or NKG2C T cell subset, CD4+ or CD8+ T cells, or bulk PBMC T cells (not recorded which). The receptors stem from a woman aged 50 to 65 in good health.

The chain employs TRBV5-1 and TRBJ2-3; the D call of TRBD1 rests on TCRdb alone, since no DNA is present to check it. The germline V gene encodes CDR1 SGHRS and CDR2 YFSETQ. There are 15 residues in the CDR3. The CDR3 region is CASSLGTLSTDTQYF.

This chain joins TRBV7-9 and TRBJ2-1. Germline values: CDR1 SEHNR, CDR2 FQNEAQ (reference sequence). CDR3 size: 15 residues. This chain's CDR3 is CASSPSGSSYNEQFF.

The chain is built from TRBV12-3 or TRBV12-4 and TRBJ2-2; the D gene TCRdb calls, TRBD1, cannot be checked with no DNA. CDR3 size: 14 residues. CDR3 protein: CASRLALGAGELFF.

V is TRBV5-1 and J is TRBJ1-1; TCRdb designates TRBD1, a call that cannot be tested without DNA. This CDR3 is 14 amino acids long. Germline V gene data show CDR1 as SGHRS and CDR2 as YFSETQ. CDR3 amino acids: CASSLAGTGPLAFF.

The V and J genes are TRBV12-3 or TRBV12-4 and TRBJ2-3. CDR3 length: 15 residues. The CDR3: CASSLARPSTDTQYF.

The gene calls are TRBV5-1 and TRBJ2-2; no DNA is available, so the TRBD2 call from TCRdb remains unchecked. This CDR3 contains 15 residues. The germline gives CDR1 SGHRS, CDR2 YFSETQ. This CDR3 reads CASSLEGLPRGELFF.

This chain connects TRBV24-1 to TRBJ2-1. Per germline, CDR1 KGHDR and CDR2 SFDVKD. CDR3 length: 16 residues. The CDR3 sequence: CATSDLDGDSYNEQFF.

The CDR3 loop is CASSLERGGTGELFF. This chain uses TRBV9 with TRBJ2-2; the D call from TCRdb, TRBD1, cannot be confirmed without DNA. CDR3 length equals 15 residues. Germline V lookup: CDR1 SGDLS, CDR2 YYNGEE.

The chain uses TRBV7-9 and TRBJ1-1; TCRdb gives TRBD1 as the D gene, but with no DNA this cannot be confirmed. CDR3 length: 14 residues. The germline V gene has CDR1 SEHNR and CDR2 FQNEAQ (reference sequence). The CDR3 protein is CASSLVGGLDKAFF.

The chain is built from TRBV9 and TRBJ1-2; TCRdb's D call, TRBD1, is unchecked because there is no DNA. From germline, CDR1 is SGDLS and CDR2 YYNGEE. The CDR3 is made up of 15 amino acids. This CDR3 reads CASSAEQGPNYGYTF.

V and J are TRBV29-1 and TRBJ1-4; with no DNA, the TCRdb D assignment of TRBD1 cannot be verified. CDR1 and CDR2 (germline): SQVTM, ANQGSEA. CDR3 length: 13 residues. CDR3 loop: CSAGGTAGEKLFF. Combining the CDR3 with reference TRBV29-1 and TRBJ1-4 gives the whole variable domain SAVISQKPSRDICQRGTSLTIQCQVDSQVTMMFWYRQQPGQSLTLIATANQGSEATYESGFVIDKFPISRPNLTFSTLTVSNMSPEDSSIYLCSAGGTAGEKLFFGSGTQLSVL.

The V and J genes are TRBV12-3 or TRBV12-4 and TRBJ1-1. The CDR3 has 15 residues. The CDR3 sequence: CASSSLGGAHAEAFF.

This chain joins TRBV5-1 and TRBJ1-1. From germline, CDR1 is SGHRS and CDR2 YFSETQ. This CDR3 has 15 amino acids. The CDR3 region is CASSLATSPRREAFF. Using reference TRBV5-1 and TRBJ1-1 for the parts outside the CDR3, the full variable domain is KAGVTQTPRYLIKTRGQQVTLSCSPISGHRSVSWYQQTPGQGLQFLFEYFSETQRNKGNFPGRFSGRQFSNSRSEMNVSTLELGDSALYLCASSLATSPRREAFFGQGTRLTVV.

The V call is TRBV20-1, the J call TRBJ2-5; lacking DNA, the TRBD2 call made by TCRdb goes unchecked. The CDR3 is made up of 16 amino acids. Germline assignment: CDR1 DFQATT and CDR2 SNEGSKA (reference sequence). CDR3 protein: CSAKKRERWYQETQYF.